Listed below are T cell receptor beta chains from one sample, sequenced in a study. Using its own MiXCR run on the RT-PCR reads, TCRdb lists one record per CDR3 protein. Among hundreds of thousands of distinct CDR3 sequences listed, 13% to 15% were seen once. Sequenced input: memory CD4+ T cells from blood. These receptors originate from a female donor in good health, serving as a healthy control. Each CDR3 is given with its conserved first and last residue. Each record gives: CDR3 protein, CDR3 DNA, J gene, clone size, D gene, V gene. The D gene is left open where the match is weak. Part of the rows lack a size; the others show once, few, many or a class for expanded clones.

CDR3aa: CASSSTSGSPNTQYF
CDR3nt: TGTGCCAGCAGTTCGACTAGCGGGAGTCCAAATACGCAGTATTTT
j_gene: TRBJ2-3
abundance: -
d_gene: TRBD2
v_gene: TRBV12-3/TRBV12-4

CDR3aa: CASSYFSGRAYEQYF
CDR3nt: TGTGCCAGCAGTTACTTTAGCGGGCGAGCCTACGAGCAGTACTTC
j_gene: TRBJ2-7
abundance: -
d_gene: TRBD2
v_gene: TRBV6-5

CDR3aa: CASSFSGGGTGELFF
CDR3nt: TGTGCCAGCAGCTTCAGCGGGGGGGGCACCGGGGAGCTGTTTTTT
j_gene: TRBJ2-2
abundance: few
d_gene: TRBD2
v_gene: TRBV7-8

CDR3aa: CASSWTLAGGSYEQYF
CDR3nt: TGCGCCAGCAGCTGGACACTAGCGGGGGGCTCCTACGAGCAGTACTTC
j_gene: TRBJ2-7
abundance: -
d_gene: TRBD2
v_gene: TRBV5-1

CDR3aa: CSAREASGSADTQYF
CDR3nt: TGCAGTGCTAGAGAGGCTAGCGGGAGTGCAGATACGCAGTATTTT
j_gene: TRBJ2-3
abundance: few
d_gene: TRBD2
v_gene: TRBV20-1

CDR3aa: CASSQWSGRGPGANVLTF
CDR3nt: TGTGCCAGCAGCCAATGGTCAGGTAGGGGCCCTGGGGCCAACGTCCTGACTTTC
j_gene: TRBJ2-6
abundance: -
d_gene: -
v_gene: TRBV14

CDR3aa: CSADIGPPQPNTGELFF
CDR3nt: TGCAGTGCTGACATAGGACCACCACAACCGAACACCGGGGAGCTGTTTTTT
j_gene: TRBJ2-2
abundance: -
d_gene: -
v_gene: TRBV20-1

CDR3aa: CASSPKVQGAGTEAFF
CDR3nt: TGCGCCAGCAGCCCCAAAGTTCAGGGCGCGGGCACTGAAGCTTTCTTT
j_gene: TRBJ1-1
abundance: few
d_gene: -
v_gene: TRBV4-1

CDR3aa: CASSSHRGLETQYF
CDR3nt: TGTGCCAGCAGCTCCCACAGGGGGTTAGAGACCCAGTACTTC
j_gene: TRBJ2-5
abundance: -
d_gene: TRBD1
v_gene: TRBV7-2

CDR3aa: CASSLEGGTGNTIYF
CDR3nt: TGCGCCAGCAGCTTGGAGGGGGGAACCGGAAACACCATATATTTT
j_gene: TRBJ1-3
abundance: -
d_gene: -
v_gene: TRBV5-1

CDR3aa: CASSSLGVSNQPQHF
CDR3nt: TGTGCCAGCAGCTCCCTCGGGGTAAGCAATCAGCCCCAGCATTTT
j_gene: TRBJ1-5
abundance: many
d_gene: -
v_gene: TRBV5-6

CDR3aa: CASSFGGASNQPQHF
CDR3nt: TGTGCCAGCAGTTTCGGGGGGGCGAGCAATCAGCCCCAGCATTTT
j_gene: TRBJ1-5
abundance: -
d_gene: -
v_gene: TRBV12-3/TRBV12-4

CDR3aa: CASSRDRVGAGTEAFF
CDR3nt: TGTGCCAGCAGTAGGGACAGGGTGGGGGCGGGCACTGAAGCTTTCTTT
j_gene: TRBJ1-1
abundance: few
d_gene: TRBD1
v_gene: TRBV27

CDR3aa: CASSLKLAGAETQYF
CDR3nt: TGTGCCAGCAGCTTGAAACTAGCGGGGGCAGAGACCCAGTACTTC
j_gene: TRBJ2-5
abundance: few
d_gene: TRBD2
v_gene: TRBV5-6

CDR3aa: CASSLTGVTGANVLTF
CDR3nt: TGCGCCAGCAGCTTGACCGGAGTTACTGGGGCCAACGTCCTGACTTTC
j_gene: TRBJ2-6
abundance: -
d_gene: -
v_gene: TRBV5-1

CDR3aa: CASSVDRDTQYF
CDR3nt: TGTGCCAGCAGCGTAGATAGAGATACGCAGTATTTT
j_gene: TRBJ2-3
abundance: many
d_gene: -
v_gene: TRBV9

CDR3aa: CASSAHTQDRGRDGYTF
CDR3nt: TGTGCCAGCAGTGCACATACCCAAGACAGGGGGCGGGATGGCTACACCTTC
j_gene: TRBJ1-2
abundance: few
d_gene: TRBD1
v_gene: TRBV12-3/TRBV12-4

CDR3aa: CASSELVRGQGNTEAFF
CDR3nt: TGTGCCAGCAGTGAATTGGTGCGGGGACAGGGGAACACTGAAGCTTTCTTT
j_gene: TRBJ1-1
abundance: -
d_gene: TRBD1
v_gene: TRBV6-1

CDR3aa: CASSIRASTDTQYF
CDR3nt: TGTGCCAGCAGCATTAGGGCGAGCACAGATACGCAGTATTTT
j_gene: TRBJ2-3
abundance: -
d_gene: -
v_gene: TRBV7-2

CDR3aa: CSASRRQDYQPQHF
CDR3nt: TGCAGTGCGAGTCGTAGACAGGATTATCAGCCCCAGCATTTT
j_gene: TRBJ1-5
abundance: few
d_gene: -
v_gene: TRBV20-1

CDR3aa: CASSHAGTAKNNEQFF
CDR3nt: TGCGCCAGCAGCCATGCCGGGACAGCCAAAAACAATGAGCAGTTCTTC
j_gene: TRBJ2-1
abundance: few
d_gene: TRBD1
v_gene: TRBV4-1

CDR3aa: CASSPTIHTGELFF
CDR3nt: TGTGCCAGCAGCCCCACAATACACACCGGGGAGCTGTTTTTT
j_gene: TRBJ2-2
abundance: -
d_gene: -
v_gene: TRBV9

CDR3aa: CASSLTLAGEGTGELFF
CDR3nt: TGCGCCAGCAGCTTAACACTAGCGGGAGAGGGCACCGGGGAGCTGTTTTTT
j_gene: TRBJ2-2
abundance: -
d_gene: TRBD2
v_gene: TRBV5-1

CDR3aa: CASSKPLAGGETQYF
CDR3nt: TGTGCCAGCAGTAAACCCCTAGCGGGAGGGGAGACCCAGTACTTC
j_gene: TRBJ2-5
abundance: -
d_gene: TRBD2
v_gene: TRBV2

CDR3aa: CASSIQAGVQYEQYF
CDR3nt: TGCGCCAGCAGCATCCAAGCGGGAGTACAATACGAGCAGTACTTC
j_gene: TRBJ2-7
abundance: few
d_gene: TRBD2
v_gene: TRBV5-1

CDR3aa: CASSLWSERKTGTAFRTQYF
CDR3nt: TGTGCCAGCAGTTTATGGTCGGAAAGAAAAACCGGGACCGCATTCAGGACCCAGTACTTC
j_gene: TRBJ2-5
abundance: -
d_gene: -
v_gene: TRBV27

CDR3aa: CASSSRDGQPQHF
CDR3nt: TGTGCCAGCAGCTCCCGGGACGGACAGCCCCAGCATTTT
j_gene: TRBJ1-5
abundance: few
d_gene: -
v_gene: TRBV7-9

CDR3aa: CASSLETEGKLFF
CDR3nt: TGTGCCAGCAGCTTAGAGACGGAGGGAAAACTGTTTTTT
j_gene: TRBJ1-4
abundance: few
d_gene: -
v_gene: TRBV7-8

CDR3aa: CASSQGGGGNTIYF
CDR3nt: TGTGCCAGCAGCCAAGGAGGGGGAGGAAACACCATATATTTT
j_gene: TRBJ1-3
abundance: few
d_gene: -
v_gene: TRBV4-2

CDR3aa: CSAPPPSGRGVNTDTQYF
CDR3nt: TGCAGTGCCCCGCCCCCTAGCGGGAGAGGGGTGAACACAGATACGCAGTATTTT
j_gene: TRBJ2-3
abundance: few
d_gene: TRBD2
v_gene: TRBV20-1

CDR3aa: CASRWEQNTEAFF
CDR3nt: TGTGCCAGCAGATGGGAGCAGAACACTGAAGCTTTCTTT
j_gene: TRBJ1-1
abundance: -
d_gene: -
v_gene: TRBV11-2

CDR3aa: CASSLQAGRPSYEQYF
CDR3nt: TGTGCCAGCAGCCTCCAGGCGGGGAGGCCTTCCTACGAGCAGTACTTC
j_gene: TRBJ2-7
abundance: -
d_gene: -
v_gene: TRBV7-2

CDR3aa: CASSFGTVLLNYGYTF
CDR3nt: TGCGCCAGCAGCTTCGGGACAGTTCTCCTGAACTATGGCTACACCTTC
j_gene: TRBJ1-2
abundance: few
d_gene: TRBD1
v_gene: TRBV5-1

CDR3aa: CASSYSLIDGGDTTDTQYF
CDR3nt: TGTGCCAGCAGTTACTCTCTCATAGACGGGGGAGACACCACAGATACGCAGTATTTT
j_gene: TRBJ2-3
abundance: many
d_gene: -
v_gene: TRBV6-2/TRBV6-3

CDR3aa: CASSDYRTSGNTDTQYF
CDR3nt: TGTGCCAGCAGTGATTACAGGACTAGCGGAAACACAGATACGCAGTATTTT
j_gene: TRBJ2-3
abundance: few
d_gene: TRBD2
v_gene: TRBV6-2/TRBV6-3

CDR3aa: CASSPGGGVHIQYF
CDR3nt: TGCGCCAGCAGCCCTGGGGGCGGGGTACACATTCAGTACTTC
j_gene: TRBJ2-4
abundance: -
d_gene: -
v_gene: TRBV5-1

CDR3aa: CASSLVGSGRALSYEQYF
CDR3nt: TGTGCCAGCAGCTTAGTGGGTAGCGGGAGGGCCCTCTCCTACGAGCAGTACTTC
j_gene: TRBJ2-7
abundance: -
d_gene: TRBD2
v_gene: TRBV7-9

CDR3aa: CASSSDRGGDTQYF
CDR3nt: TGTGCCAGCAGTTCGGACCGCGGGGGAGATACGCAGTATTTT
j_gene: TRBJ2-3
abundance: few
d_gene: TRBD2
v_gene: TRBV12-3/TRBV12-4

CDR3aa: CASSPRTSAPNEQFF
CDR3nt: TGTGCCAGCAGCCCAAGGACTAGCGCTCCCAATGAGCAGTTCTTC
j_gene: TRBJ2-1
abundance: -
d_gene: TRBD2
v_gene: TRBV9

CDR3aa: CASSLQGRLTEAFF
CDR3nt: TGTGCCAGCAGCTTACAGGGGCGCCTCACTGAAGCTTTCTTT
j_gene: TRBJ1-1
abundance: -
d_gene: -
v_gene: TRBV7-9

CDR3aa: CSVEEGSFTEAFF
CDR3nt: TGCAGCGTTGAAGAGGGGTCTTTCACTGAAGCTTTCTTT
j_gene: TRBJ1-1
abundance: many
d_gene: -
v_gene: TRBV29-1

CDR3aa: CASSRNTMNTEAFF
CDR3nt: TGCGCCAGCAGCCGGAACACCATGAACACTGAAGCTTTCTTT
j_gene: TRBJ1-1
abundance: many
d_gene: -
v_gene: TRBV4-3

CDR3aa: CASSLFRGGESYNEQFF
CDR3nt: TGTGCCAGCAGCTTATTTCGCGGGGGGGAGTCCTACAATGAGCAGTTCTTC
j_gene: TRBJ2-1
abundance: -
d_gene: TRBD2
v_gene: TRBV5-4

CDR3aa: CASSYSRGGSNQPQHF
CDR3nt: TGTGCCAGCAGTTACTCTCGGGGCGGGAGCAATCAGCCCCAGCATTTT
j_gene: TRBJ1-5
abundance: many
d_gene: -
v_gene: TRBV6-6

CDR3aa: CAISDGTGDGPGELFF
CDR3nt: TGTGCCATCAGTGATGGGACAGGGGATGGACCCGGGGAGCTGTTTTTT
j_gene: TRBJ2-2
abundance: few
d_gene: TRBD1
v_gene: TRBV10-3

CDR3aa: CASTQGEDTEAFF
CDR3nt: TGTGCCAGCACACAGGGGGAGGACACTGAAGCTTTCTTT
j_gene: TRBJ1-1
abundance: -
d_gene: TRBD1
v_gene: TRBV18

CDR3aa: CATSGSSGSYEQYF
CDR3nt: TGTGCCACCAGTGGTTCTAGCGGCTCCTACGAGCAGTACTTC
j_gene: TRBJ2-7
abundance: few
d_gene: TRBD2
v_gene: TRBV24-1

CDR3aa: CASSSRATGEQFF
CDR3nt: TGTGCCAGCAGTTCCCGGGCCACGGGTGAGCAGTTCTTC
j_gene: TRBJ2-1
abundance: -
d_gene: -
v_gene: TRBV12-3/TRBV12-4

CDR3aa: CASSLLTGAYEQYF
CDR3nt: TGTGCCAGCAGTTTATTGACAGGGGCGTACGAGCAGTACTTC
j_gene: TRBJ2-7
abundance: -
d_gene: TRBD1
v_gene: TRBV12-3/TRBV12-4

CDR3aa: CSAPTRAGANVLTF
CDR3nt: TGCAGTGCTCCCACTAGGGCTGGGGCCAACGTCCTGACTTTC
j_gene: TRBJ2-6
abundance: many
d_gene: -
v_gene: TRBV20-1

CDR3aa: CATSPRTGADEQYF
CDR3nt: TGTGCCACCAGCCCTCGGACAGGGGCAGACGAGCAGTACTTC
j_gene: TRBJ2-7
abundance: few
d_gene: TRBD1
v_gene: TRBV15

CDR3aa: CSARSSLGYEQYF
CDR3nt: TGCAGTGCTAGAAGCTCTTTGGGCTACGAGCAGTACTTC
j_gene: TRBJ2-7
abundance: few
d_gene: -
v_gene: TRBV20-1

CDR3aa: CASSPEQTGPGYGYTF
CDR3nt: TGTGCCAGCAGCCCGGAACAGACAGGCCCTGGCTATGGCTACACCTTC
j_gene: TRBJ1-2
abundance: -
d_gene: -
v_gene: TRBV5-6

CDR3aa: CSASLSQKSYTF
CDR3nt: TGCAGTGCTAGTCTTTCCCAGAAAAGCTACACCTTC
j_gene: TRBJ1-2
abundance: -
d_gene: -
v_gene: TRBV20-1

CDR3aa: CASSLVLSSGAPDTQYF
CDR3nt: TGCGCCAGCAGCTTGGTTTTGTCTAGCGGGGCGCCAGATACGCAGTATTTT
j_gene: TRBJ2-3
abundance: few
d_gene: TRBD2
v_gene: TRBV5-1

CDR3aa: CASSDVGVSGANVLTF
CDR3nt: TGTGCCAGCAGTGATGTGGGGGTCTCTGGGGCCAACGTCCTGACTTTC
j_gene: TRBJ2-6
abundance: many
d_gene: -
v_gene: TRBV25-1

CDR3aa: CSARDRASGRANGELFF
CDR3nt: TGCAGTGCTAGAGATAGGGCTAGCGGGAGGGCTAACGGGGAGCTGTTTTTT
j_gene: TRBJ2-2
abundance: few
d_gene: TRBD2
v_gene: TRBV20-1

CDR3aa: CSANRDRAQETQYF
CDR3nt: TGCAGCGCTAACCGGGACAGAGCTCAAGAGACCCAGTACTTC
j_gene: TRBJ2-5
abundance: few
d_gene: TRBD1
v_gene: TRBV29-1

CDR3aa: CASGQGSFDTEAFF
CDR3nt: TGTGCCAGCGGACAGGGCTCCTTCGACACTGAAGCTTTCTTT
j_gene: TRBJ1-1
abundance: -
d_gene: TRBD1
v_gene: TRBV28

CDR3aa: CASSGGGLAGANEQFF
CDR3nt: TGTGCCAGCAGCGGGGGGGGTCTAGCGGGAGCTAATGAGCAGTTCTTC
j_gene: TRBJ2-1
abundance: -
d_gene: TRBD2
v_gene: TRBV7-9